The subject of this entry is one TCR beta chain. Its binding antigen is unknown. No much larger clone is present one base from it, and per-base qualities are unavailable. The cohort consisted of more than 650 healthy bone marrow donors. At the time of sampling, every cohort member was nominally healthy, though immune exposures that went unrecorded were likely present. The donor was CMV seropositive and was included in the group of approximately 300 seropositive cohort members. A peripheral blood sample was collected from each donor, and TCR beta sequencing was performed on peripheral blood mononuclear cells. The Qiagen DNeasy Blood Extraction Kit was used to extract genomic DNA from the blood cell samples. The library relied on the immunoSEQ multiplex PCR assay. The multiplex PCR relied on a mix of 60 forward primers for TCR Vbeta segments and 13 reverse primers for TCR Jbeta segments. A multiplex PCR assay on genomic DNA amplified the CDR3 region of rearranged TCR beta genes. The Illumina HiSeq System was used to sequence the amplified TCR beta libraries as 87-base-pair reads. As for the authors' bioinformatics: A later analysis counted approximately 74 million unique TCR beta chains across the approximately 700 repertoires, and some 11 million of these chains were shared by at least two donors. A nearest-neighbor algorithm error-corrected the raw reads and collapsed the reads into unique sequences, merging closely related sequences to remove PCR and sequencing errors. To assign V, D and J gene segments, CDR3 sequences were aligned to IMGT reference sequences. Each retained sequence needed at least a six-nucleotide match to both a V gene segment and a J gene segment. Rearrangements were classified as productive when the CDR3 lacked stop codons and remained in frame with V and J, and all other rearrangements were classified as non-productive. Following IMGT convention, CDR3 was defined as the stretch from the second conserved V-encoded cysteine to the conserved J-encoded phenylalanine. In an earlier analysis of just under 600 of the donors, sequences lacking an unambiguous match to a single V gene segment were excluded. An earlier analysis of about 600 of the donors called V segments functional above 56.7% productive rearrangements and segregating when the between-donor standard deviation exceeded 5%. A statistical classification framework was built for diagnosing cytomegalovirus status from the catalog of TCR beta chain sequences. V and J gene assignment, in a later analysis, came from comparing TCR nucleotide sequences with IMGT/GENE-DB human TR gene sequences. The TCRdist pipeline was used in a later analysis to assign CDR3 sequences and most-parsimonious VDJ recombination scenarios. A later analysis defined each TCR beta chain by its CDR3 amino acid sequence plus V-gene family, and excluded reads lacking a unique V-gene family. To address suspected cross-contamination and a sequencing artifact, a later analysis removed roughly 640 highly shared, low-generation-probability nucleotide sequences. A later analysis calculated a clonal expansion index for each public chain from normalized within-repertoire ranks of inferred template counts. In a later analysis, generation probabilities were computed with a VDJ recombination model fitted to out-of-frame rearrangements, and the resulting probabilities were checked against IGoR. A later analysis scored TCR-TCR, TCR-HLA and TCR-CMV co-occurrence with hypergeometric tests, applying a repertoire-size bias correction to TCR pairs. To estimate false discovery rates, a later analysis permuted the HLA or CMV assignments 20 times. In a later analysis, co-occurring TCRs were grouped using DBSCAN, and TCRdist sequence similarity was added for clustering within HLA-allele-positive subsets. Co-occurrence clustering excluded repertoires with fewer than 30,000 or more than 120,000 public chains, plus five with anomalous nucleotide sharing. TCRdb mirrors the immuneACCESS table, restricted to in-frame sequences. Some clones are absent from its copies; in checked studies, under half trace to an unresolved V gene, and the reason for the others is unknown. That table furnishes V, J and clone size, whereas the DNA furnished D and trimming. The sample table records some 150,000 clones; more than 75% of these occur just once. The ten largest clonotypes hold approximately 3.2% of the sample.

The data belong to a study of cytomegalovirus exposure and HLA in healthy donors (dated by TCRdb to the late 2010s). Study-wide context: An earlier analysis of roughly 630 of the donors reported 250 to 350 Gb of sequence data and roughly 110 million unique TCR beta sequences from approximately 180 million T cells. Genome-wide SNP genotypes for about three fifths of the roughly 670 donors were used in a later genetic analysis, which treated that subset as a discovery cohort. A later analysis re-examined previously published TCR beta repertoires from just over 650 donors and added high-resolution HLA genotyping to investigate patterns of TCR occurrence. Among almost 400 genotyped donors of the cohort, an average of about 240,000 unique TCR beta nucleotide sequences were sequenced per donor, around 18% of them non-productive. Every repertoire in the discovery cohort had been generated on one and the same sequencing platform. Of the approximately 400 genotyped donors, 81% were placed in the genetic ancestry cluster associated with self-reported Caucasian donors. An earlier analysis of approximately 580 of the donors used high-throughput TCR beta sequencing to judge whether each TCR beta V gene segment behaved as functional or pseudogenic. HLA typing covered class I and class II loci at four-digit resolution. To predict cytomegalovirus infection status, the study combined high-throughput TCR immunosequencing, statistical association of individual TCRs with disease status, and machine learning. Roughly five DR-DQ haplotypes were handled as single units for association and clustering because linkage in the cohort was strong. Using immunosequencing, the study profiled T cell repertoires from approximately 700 subjects and related those repertoires to cytomegalovirus serostatus. The number of donors typed differed by locus, with about 629-640 for A, B, C, DRB1 and DQB1, roughly 520 for DQA1, over 600 for DPA1, and around 430 for DPB1. Rather than using new phenotypic data, the later analysis identified candidate immune exposures from TCR beta sequences and from how often those sequences occurred across donors. The study aimed to test whether signatures of past pathogen exposure could be identified by cataloging public T cell receptors. Donor age, sex, ethnicity and CMV serostatus were compiled together with the repertoire data. In addition to the first cohort of 666 subjects, a separate validation cohort of 120 different subjects was used. Around 320 gigabases of sequencing data and tens of millions of unique TCR sequences were included in an early release covering roughly 600 HLA-typed donors. Here is what the overall study found, with its caveats: The classifier was reported to diagnose cytomegalovirus status with high specificity and sensitivity in both the original cohort and the validation cohort. A later genetic analysis associated a missense DCLRE1C variant with V-gene and J-gene trimming of TCR beta chains, and an independent cohort replicated the association. Broadly in line with IMGT annotations, most TCR beta V segments showed up in productive rearrangements about 90% or about 30% of the time in an earlier analysis of a few hundred of the donors. The earlier analysis of 587 of the donors excluded fewer than 20 rarely observed V segments, including chromosome 9 orphons, because counts were too low. In a later genetic analysis, fewer N-insertions in productive TCRs were reported among donors in an Asian-associated ancestry cluster than the roughly 640-donor mean. In the study, 150 to 200 TCR beta chains were listed as associated with cytomegalovirus. A few of the identified cytomegalovirus-associated TCR beta chains were confirmed in vitro to be specific for cytomegalovirus antigens. Because HLA typing was missing for some donors at each locus, association tests included only the typed subset. Several of the top co-occurrence clusters appeared to be linked to parvovirus B19, influenza, CMV and Epstein-Barr virus, according to a later analysis. In a later analysis, TCR association rates were found to vary across HLA loci, with the most associated TCRs seen for DRB1 alleles and the fewest for HLA-C alleles. Linkage disequilibrium might explain the correlated functional status among segregating V segments, but an unknown experimental factor could not be ruled out. In a later analysis, 16,951 TCR beta sequences were associated with specific HLA alleles at a false discovery rate of 0.05. The only immune exposure information available for the cohort was CMV serostatus. According to the authors, the approach could potentially be generalized to other disease states and immunological phenotypes. A cluster of highly shared sequence variants was judged likely to represent a technical artifact of the sequencing pipeline. A further reported finding was that TCR beta sequences accurately predicted the HLA-A and HLA-B alleles for most subjects in the first cohort. The presence/absence analyses assumed that sequencing depth was roughly uniform across donors, and that assumption may not be true. Most CMV-associated TCR beta chains appeared to be HLA-restricted in a later analysis, and the HLA associations seemed to be driven largely by CMV exposure. While some public TCRs were present in many individuals, most TCR sequences turned up only very rarely across donors. In a later analysis, HLA-associated TCR beta chains showed more clonal expansion and lower generation probabilities than non-associated chains that were equally common. Only TCR beta chains were sequenced in this cohort, and the absence of alpha or paired-chain data limited detectable features. When HLA alleles, especially DR and DQ, strongly co-occurred, attributing TCR associations to individual alleles was difficult.

Sequenced: PBMCs. The receptor was derived from a man between 18 and 35 years old in good health and CMV-seropositive.

The CDR3 corresponds to CATHGMSNEQFF. The bases read TGTGCCACCCACGGGATGAGCAATGAGCAGTTCTTC. The chain is assembled from TRBV5-4 and TRBJ2-1, and possibly TRBD2, on 5 matching bases. The CDR3 spans 12 residues, from the cysteine through the phenylalanine. The sequence is cut down to CDR3 DNA, 36 bases in frame from base 1. The junction carries 13 bases between V and J, which are trimmed by 9 bases and 6 bases respectively. CDR1 SGHNT and CDR2 YYREEE are derived from the germline V gene (reference sequence).